This T cell receptor beta chain was found in a study of read filtering for tumor transcriptome and immune sequencing. Study context: Fewer than 10 patients were R-ISS I, roughly 15 were R-ISS II, 6 or 7 were R-ISS III.

From roughly 390 ng of RNA, a library with molecular barcoded alpha/delta and beta/gamma adaptors was made. TCRdb re-derived calls from the reads in MiXCR, one entry per CDR3 protein. The sample contains 90,000 or so distinct CDR3 sequences, under 25% of which appear only once. The sample holds many counts of this clonotype. The TCR originated in a donor at least 40 years old with multiple myeloma. Sequences were obtained from a population of CD138-negative cells sorted from bone marrow.

This chain's CDR3 is CASSHGTTDTQYF. CDR3 DNA sequence: TGTGCCAGCAGCCACGGAACCACAGATACGCAGTATTTT. This rearrangement joins TRBV7-9 to TRBJ2-3; D is unresolved. Germline V gene lookup returns CDR1 SEHNR and CDR2 FQNEAQ (reference sequence). CDR3 size: 13 residues. The ends were cut back, 5 bases at V and 2 bases at J, with 8 bases in the middle.